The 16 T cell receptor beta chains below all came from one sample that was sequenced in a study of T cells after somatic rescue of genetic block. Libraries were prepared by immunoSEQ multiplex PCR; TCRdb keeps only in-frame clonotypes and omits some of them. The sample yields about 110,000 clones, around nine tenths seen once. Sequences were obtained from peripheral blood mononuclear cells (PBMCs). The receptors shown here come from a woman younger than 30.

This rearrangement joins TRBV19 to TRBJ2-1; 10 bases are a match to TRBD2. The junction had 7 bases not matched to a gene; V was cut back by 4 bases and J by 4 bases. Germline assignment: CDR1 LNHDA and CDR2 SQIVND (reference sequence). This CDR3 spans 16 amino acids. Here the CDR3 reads CASSNIAGGPYNEQFF. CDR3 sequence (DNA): TGTGCCAGTAGTAACATAGCGGGGGGCCCATACAATGAGCAGTTCTTC.

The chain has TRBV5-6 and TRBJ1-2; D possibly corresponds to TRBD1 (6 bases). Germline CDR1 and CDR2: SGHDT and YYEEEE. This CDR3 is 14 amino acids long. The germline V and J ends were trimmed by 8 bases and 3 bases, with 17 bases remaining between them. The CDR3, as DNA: TGTGCCAGTATCCTCTACGGGGGCGACTATGGCTACACCTTC. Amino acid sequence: CASILYGGDYGYTF.

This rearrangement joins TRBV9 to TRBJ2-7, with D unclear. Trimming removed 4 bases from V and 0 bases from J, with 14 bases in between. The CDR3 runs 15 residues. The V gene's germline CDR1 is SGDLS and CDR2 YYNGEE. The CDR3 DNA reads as TGTGCCAGCAGCCCCAACGACCTGACCTCCTACGAGCAGTACTTC. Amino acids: CASSPNDLTSYEQYF.

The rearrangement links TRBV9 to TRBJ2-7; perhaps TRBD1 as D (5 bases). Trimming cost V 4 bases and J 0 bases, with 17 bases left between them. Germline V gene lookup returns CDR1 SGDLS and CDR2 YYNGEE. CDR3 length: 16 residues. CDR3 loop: CASSTRTRPHSYEQYF. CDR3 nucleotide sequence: TGTGCCAGCAGCACGCGGACACGGCCCCACTCCTACGAGCAGTACTTC.

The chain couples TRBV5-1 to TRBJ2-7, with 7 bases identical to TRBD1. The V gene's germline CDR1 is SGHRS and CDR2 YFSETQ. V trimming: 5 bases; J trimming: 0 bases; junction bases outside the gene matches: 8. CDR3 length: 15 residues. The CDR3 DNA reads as TGCGCCAGCAGTTGGAAGGGGGCTAACTCCTACGAGCAGTACTTC. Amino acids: CASSWKGANSYEQYF.

CDR3 nucleotides: TGCGCCAGCAGCCTAGACACAAACTCCTACGAGCAGTACTTC. This translates into CASSLDTNSYEQYF. V usage is TRBV4-1 and J usage is TRBJ2-7; D is ambiguous. Germline-derived CDR1 and CDR2 are MGHRA and YSYEKL. The length of the CDR3 is 14 residues. V dropped 4 bases and J dropped 0 bases, with 10 bases sitting between them.

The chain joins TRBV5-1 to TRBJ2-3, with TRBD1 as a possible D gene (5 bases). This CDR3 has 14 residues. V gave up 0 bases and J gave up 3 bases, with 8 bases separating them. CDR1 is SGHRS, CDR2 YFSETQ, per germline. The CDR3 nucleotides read TGCGCCAGCAGCTTGGGGGGCCGGACAGATACGCAGTATTTT. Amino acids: CASSLGGRTDTQYF.

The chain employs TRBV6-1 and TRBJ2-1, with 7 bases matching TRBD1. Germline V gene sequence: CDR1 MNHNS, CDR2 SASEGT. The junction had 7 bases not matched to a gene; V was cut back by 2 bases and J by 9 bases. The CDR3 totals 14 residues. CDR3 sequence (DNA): TGTGCCAGCAGTGAATGGCAGGGGGTCGGTGAGCAGTTCTTC. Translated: CASSEWQGVGEQFF.

This chain's CDR3 is CASSLQGNYGYTF. The CDR3 DNA reads as TGTGCCAGCAGCCTACAGGGGAACTATGGCTACACCTTC. The J gene is TRBJ1-2, the V gene TRBV9, with 7 bases lining up with TRBD1. From germline, CDR1 is SGDLS and CDR2 YYNGEE. The CDR3 sequence is 13 residues long. With 4 bases clipped from V and 2 bases from J, the junction kept 2 bases outside the gene matches.

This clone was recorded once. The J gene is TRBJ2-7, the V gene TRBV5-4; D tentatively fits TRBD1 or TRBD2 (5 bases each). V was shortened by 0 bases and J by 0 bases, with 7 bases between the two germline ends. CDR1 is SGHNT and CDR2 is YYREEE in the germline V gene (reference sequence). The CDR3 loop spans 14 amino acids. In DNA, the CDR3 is TGTGCCAGCAGCTTGGACGGGACCTCCTACGAGCAGTACTTC. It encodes CASSLDGTSYEQYF.

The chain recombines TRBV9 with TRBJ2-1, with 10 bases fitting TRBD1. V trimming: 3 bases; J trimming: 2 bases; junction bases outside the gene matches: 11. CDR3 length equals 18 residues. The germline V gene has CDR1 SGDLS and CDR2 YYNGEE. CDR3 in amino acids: CASSAEGSGTGAYNEQFF. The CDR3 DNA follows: TGTGCCAGCAGCGCGGAAGGGTCCGGGACAGGGGCCTACAATGAGCAGTTCTTC.

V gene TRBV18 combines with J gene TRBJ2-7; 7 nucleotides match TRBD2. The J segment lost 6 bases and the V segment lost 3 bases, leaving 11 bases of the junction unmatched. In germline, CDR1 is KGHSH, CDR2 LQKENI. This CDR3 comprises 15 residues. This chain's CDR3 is CASSPTSGEHSEQYF. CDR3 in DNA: TGTGCCAGCTCACCGACAAGCGGGGAACACTCCGAGCAGTACTTC.

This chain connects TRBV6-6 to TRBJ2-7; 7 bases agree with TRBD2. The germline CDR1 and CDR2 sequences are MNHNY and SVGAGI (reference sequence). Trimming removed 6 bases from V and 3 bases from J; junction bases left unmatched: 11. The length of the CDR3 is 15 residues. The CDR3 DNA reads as TGTGCCAGCAGCCTCGCGGGGGACGGAAACTACGAGCAGTACTTC. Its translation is CASSLAGDGNYEQYF.

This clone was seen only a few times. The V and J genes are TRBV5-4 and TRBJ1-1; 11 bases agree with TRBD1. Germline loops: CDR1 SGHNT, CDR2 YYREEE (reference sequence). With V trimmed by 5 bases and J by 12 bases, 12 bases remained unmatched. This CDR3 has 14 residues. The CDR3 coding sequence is TGTGCCAGCAGTGGCGAAAGGGACAGGGGGATATCTTTCTTT. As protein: CASSGERDRGISFF.

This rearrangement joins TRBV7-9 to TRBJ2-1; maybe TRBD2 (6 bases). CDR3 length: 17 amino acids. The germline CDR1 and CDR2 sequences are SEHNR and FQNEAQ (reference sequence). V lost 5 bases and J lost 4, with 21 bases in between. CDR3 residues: CASSRRDRLWDYNEQFF. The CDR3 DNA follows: TGTGCCAGCAGCCGGAGGGACCGCCTCTGGGATTACAATGAGCAGTTCTTC. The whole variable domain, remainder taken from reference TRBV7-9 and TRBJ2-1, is DTGVSQNPRHKITKRGQNVTFRCDPISEHNRLYWYRQTLGQGPEFLTYFQNEAQLEKSRLLSDRFSAERPKGSFSTLEIQRTEQGDSAMYLCASSRRDRLWDYNEQFFGPGTRLTVL.

CDR3 coding DNA: TGCGCCAGCAGTTCTGGGGCTGTCACAGATACGCAGTATTTT. Translating gives CASSSGAVTDTQYF. V usage is TRBV5-1 and J usage is TRBJ2-3; D might be TRBD1 (5 bases). In germline, CDR1 is SGHRS, CDR2 YFSETQ. The V and J ends lost 5 bases and 2 bases respectively, with 12 bases between them. The CDR3 runs to 14 residues.